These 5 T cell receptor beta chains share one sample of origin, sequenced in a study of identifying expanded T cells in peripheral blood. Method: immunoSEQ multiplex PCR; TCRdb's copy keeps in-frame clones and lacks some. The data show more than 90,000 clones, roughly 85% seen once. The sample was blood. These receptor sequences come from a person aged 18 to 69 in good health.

CDR3 nucleotides: TGTGCCAGCAGCCCCGCCGACACTGAAGCTTTCTTT. Translation: CASSPADTEAFF. The chain employs TRBV14 and TRBJ1-1; D is uncertain. V lost 4 bases and J lost 3, with 6 bases in between. CDR3 size: 12 residues. The germline gives CDR1 SGHDN, CDR2 FVKESK. Full variable domain (remainder filled in from reference TRBV14 and TRBJ1-1): EAGVTQFPSHSVIEKGQTVTLRCDPISGHDNLYWYRRVMGKEIKFLLHFVKESKQDESGMPNNRFLAERTGGTYSTLKVQPAELEDSGVYFCASSPADTEAFFGQGTRLTVV.

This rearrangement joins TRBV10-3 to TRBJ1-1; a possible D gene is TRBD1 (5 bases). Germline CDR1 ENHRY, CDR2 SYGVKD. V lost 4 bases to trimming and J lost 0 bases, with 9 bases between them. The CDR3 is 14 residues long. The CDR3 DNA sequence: TGTGCCATCAGTGTAGAGGGGATGAACACTGAAGCTTTCTTT. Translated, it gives CAISVEGMNTEAFF.

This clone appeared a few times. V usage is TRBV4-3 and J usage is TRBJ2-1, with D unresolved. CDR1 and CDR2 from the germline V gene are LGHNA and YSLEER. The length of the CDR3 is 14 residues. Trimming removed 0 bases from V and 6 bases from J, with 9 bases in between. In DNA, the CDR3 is TGCGCCAGCAGCCAAGAGCAAAGATCCAATGAGCAGTTCTTC. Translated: CASSQEQRSNEQFF.

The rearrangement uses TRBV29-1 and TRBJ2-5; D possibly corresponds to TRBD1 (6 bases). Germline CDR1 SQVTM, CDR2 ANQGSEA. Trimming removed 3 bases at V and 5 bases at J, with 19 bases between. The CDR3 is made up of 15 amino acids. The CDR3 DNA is TGCAGCGTTGACGGCCGCCTGGGGGCGAAGGAGACCCAGTACTTC. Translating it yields CSVDGRLGAKETQYF.

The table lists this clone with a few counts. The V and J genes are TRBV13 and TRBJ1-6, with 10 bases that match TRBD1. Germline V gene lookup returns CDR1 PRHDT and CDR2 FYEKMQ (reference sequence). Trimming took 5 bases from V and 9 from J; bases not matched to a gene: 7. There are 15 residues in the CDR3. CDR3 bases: TGTGCCAGCAGCCCCACGGGACAGGGGAGTTCACCCCTCCACTTT. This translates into CASSPTGQGSSPLHF.